Following are 24 T cell receptor beta chains from one sample sequenced in a study of T cell repertoires in cytomegalovirus infection. TCRdb passed the reads through MiXCR, listing each CDR3 protein once. The table lists fewer than 650,000 distinct CDR3 sequences, about 40% of them singletons. No antigen has been assigned to these receptors. The sample consisted of cultured PBMCs, taken from culture after CMV antigen stimulation. The receptors derive from a human donor in good health (CMV status not recorded). Some clones in this sample may be carry-over from other donors' samples.

The gene calls are TRBV15 and TRBJ1-1; tentatively, D is TRBD1 (6 bases). V was shortened by 0 bases and J by 3 bases, with 14 bases between the two germline ends. The CDR3 contains 16 residues. The V gene's germline CDR1 is LNHNV and CDR2 YYDKDF (reference sequence). This CDR3 reads CATSRDPPGADTEAFF. Written as DNA, the CDR3 is TGTGCCACCAGCAGAGATCCCCCGGGGGCGGACACTGAAGCTTTCTTT.

Only a few counts were recorded for this clonotype. J is TRBJ2-3 and V is TRBV7-2; 8 nucleotides align to TRBD2. Germline loops: CDR1 SGHTA, CDR2 FQGNSA. J gave up 2 bases and V 4 bases, and 8 bases lay outside the gene matches. The length of the CDR3 is 16 residues. CDR3 sequence reads: CASSSEAGDFTDTQYF. CDR3 DNA: TGTGCCAGCAGCTCCGAAGCGGGAGACTTCACAGATACGCAGTATTTT.

V gene TRBV12-3 or TRBV12-4 combines with J gene TRBJ1-1; 7 bases agree with TRBD1. V was clipped by 2 bases and J by 6 bases; unmatched bases: 9. The length of the CDR3 is 15 residues. CDR3 protein: CASSLLHRGIAEAFF. The CDR3 nucleotides are TGTGCCAGCAGTTTATTGCACAGGGGTATCGCTGAAGCTTTCTTT.

Concerning this clonotype: One end of the junction does not line up with germline, which may come from a read error. The rearrangement links TRBV7-3 to TRBJ2-2; D is unclear. The germline CDR1 and CDR2 sequences are SGHTA and FQGTGA. CDR3 length: 13 residues. CDR3 coding DNA: TGTGACAGCAGTCTACGACCCACCGGGGAGCTGTTTTTT. Its translation is CDSSLRPTGELFF.

The chain uses TRBV20-1 and TRBJ2-4; the match to TRBD1 covers 9 bases. This CDR3 is built from 14 residues. From germline, CDR1 is DFQATT and CDR2 SNEGSKA (reference sequence). The V segment lost 6 bases and the J segment 8 bases; nucleotides outside the gene matches: 11. The CDR3 DNA reads as TGCAGTGCAAACGAACAGGGGGCGAAGGACATTCAGTACTTC. Translated: CSANEQGAKDIQYF.

The chain employs TRBV20-1 and TRBJ1-2; D possibly corresponds to TRBD1 (5 bases). Trimming pared 0 bases from V and 2 bases from J, leaving 13 bases between. CDR1 and CDR2 from the germline V gene are DFQATT and SNEGSKA (reference sequence). The CDR3 consists of 15 residues. In DNA form, the CDR3 reads TGCAGTGCTAGAGATGGGGGGGGTCCGAACTATGGCTACACCTTC. It codes for CSARDGGGPNYGYTF.

The chain carries TRBV28 and TRBJ1-2, with D perhaps matching TRBD1 (5 bases). There are 17 residues in the CDR3. V was cut by 6 bases and J by 2 bases, with 22 bases left in between. Germline V gene lookup returns CDR1 MDHEN and CDR2 SYDVKM. Here the CDR3 reads CASSRPGNRGRNYGYTF. DNA of the CDR3: TGTGCCAGCAGCCGCCCAGGGAATCGGGGACGAAACTATGGCTACACCTTC.

A word on this clonotype: This CDR3 is missing its conserved last phenylalanine or tryptophan, likely due to a read error. It is unclear where the CDR3 begins or ends on the DNA, so no DNA is shown, and the CDR3 is as TCRdb lists it. This chain connects TRBV6-5 to TRBJ2-4; the D call in the table, TRBD1, was not verified against the DNA. The CDR3 length is 10 residues, termini included. Per the germline V gene, CDR1 is MNHEY and CDR2 is SVGAGI. Here the CDR3 reads CASRDDSLSV.

The genes are TRBV7-8 and TRBJ1-5, with TRBD1 identical over 9 bases. The CDR3 loop spans 15 amino acids. Unmatched junction bases numbered 8, after V lost 9 bases and J lost 2 bases. Germline V gene lookup returns CDR1 SGHVS and CDR2 FQNEAQ. CDR3 in amino acids: CASTRDRVGNQPQHF. The CDR3 DNA is TGTGCCAGTACCCGGGACAGGGTTGGCAATCAGCCCCAGCATTTT.

This clonotype showed up just a few times. This chain uses TRBV7-6 with TRBJ2-5, with D uncertain. Looked up from germline, CDR1 is SGHVS and CDR2 is FNYEAQ. V was shortened by 2 bases and J by 1 base, with 20 bases between the two germline ends. The CDR3 contains 18 residues. In DNA, the CDR3 is TGTGCCAGCAGCTTATTTCAGCGTTCGGAGCGTCTCCAAGAGACCCAGTACTTC. It translates to CASSLFQRSERLQETQYF.

This chain's CDR3 is CASSLTGTSGNTIYF. CDR3 sequence (DNA): TGTGCCAGCAGCTTGACCGGGACTTCTGGAAACACCATATATTTT. V is TRBV7-3 and J is TRBJ1-3, with D possibly TRBD1 on 5 matching bases. The germline V gene has CDR1 SGHTA and CDR2 FQGTGA. The V gene lost 3 bases and the J gene lost 1 base, with 10 bases spanning the gap. The CDR3 loop spans 15 amino acids.

V is TRBV23-1 and J is TRBJ2-7; the D gene could be TRBD1 or TRBD2 (5 bases each). TRBV23-1 qualifies as an ORF whose function is uncertain. CDR3 length equals 14 residues. Trimming stripped 6 bases from V and 2 bases from J, with 14 bases between. The CDR3 DNA sequence: TGCGCCAGCAGAGCGGACACTTACACCTACGAGCAGTACTTC. Translation gives CASRADTYTYEQYF.

A few counts support this clonotype. This rearrangement joins TRBV7-2 to TRBJ2-7, with 8 bases fitting TRBD1. The V segment lost 5 bases and the J segment 0 bases; nucleotides outside the gene matches: 6. Germline-derived CDR1 and CDR2 are SGHTA and FQGNSA. The CDR3 is 15 residues long. CDR3 residues: CASSQDRGLSYEQYF. The DNA for the CDR3 is TGTGCCAGCAGCCAAGACAGGGGCCTCTCCTACGAGCAGTACTTC.

This clonotype was picked up a small number of times. V and J are TRBV27 and TRBJ2-5; possibly TRBD1 or TRBD2 for D (6 bases each). Germline V gives CDR1 MNHEY, CDR2 SMNVEV (reference sequence). V lost 5 bases, J lost 5 bases, and 15 bases lay in between. The CDR3 totals 14 residues. CDR3 nucleotides: TGTGCCAGCAGTAGAGGGGGGCTCGGGGAGACCCAGTACTTC. Amino acids: CASSRGGLGETQYF.

The chain is built from TRBV2 and TRBJ2-1; 16 bases align to TRBD2. J lost 8 bases, V lost 9 bases, and 1 base had no gene match. Germline lookup yields CDR1 SNHLY and CDR2 FYNNEI. The CDR3 loop spans 13 amino acids. Here the CDR3 reads CASGTSGGDEQFF. The CDR3 bases are TGTGCCAGTGGGACTAGCGGGGGGGATGAGCAGTTCTTC.

This clonotype showed up just a few times. This chain links TRBV6-2 or TRBV6-3 with TRBJ1-1, with a weak D call TRBD1 (5 bases). Germline assignment: CDR1 MNHEY and CDR2 SVGEGT. The CDR3 extends over 18 amino acids. The ends were cut back, 0 bases at V and 0 bases at J, with 17 bases in the middle. The CDR3 loop is CASSYSTRVKAMNTEAFF. The CDR3 DNA reads TGTGCCAGCAGTTACTCGACCAGGGTAAAGGCCATGAACACTGAAGCTTTCTTT.

This clonotype was seen only once. The chain is built from TRBV24-1 and TRBJ1-5, with D perhaps matching TRBD1 (5 bases). CDR1 is KGHDR, CDR2 SFDVKD, per germline. The CDR3 contains 13 residues. With 1 base removed from V and 12 bases from J, the gap between germline ends came to 12 bases. Written as DNA, the CDR3 is TGTGCCACCAGTGATTTATTCGGGGGTGACCAGCATTTT. Its translation: CATSDLFGGDQHF.

In its sample, this clonotype was seen many times. The J gene is TRBJ2-5, the V gene TRBV7-2, with D hard to call. CDR3 length equals 15 residues. Germline CDR1 SGHTA, CDR2 FQGNSA. V lost 1 base to trimming and J lost 2 bases, with 11 bases between them. The CDR3 coding sequence is TGTGCCAGCAGCTTAGACCGGAGTACACAAGAGACCCAGTACTTC. This gives the protein CASSLDRSTQETQYF.

This clonotype was seen more than once but under ten times. Written as DNA, the CDR3 is TGCGCCAGCAGCCTAGGACAGGAGGTGCCCACTGAAGCTTTCTTT. It codes for CASSLGQEVPTEAFF. The V gene is TRBV4-1, the J gene TRBJ1-1; 7 bases map to TRBD1. The CDR3 has 15 residues. V gave up 4 bases and J gave up 4 bases; unmatched junction bases: 9. Germline CDR1 reads MGHRA; CDR2 reads YSYEKL.

CDR3 bases: TGTGCCAGCTCACCCCTGGGGAGGGTCTATGCTGAAGCTTTCTTT. Protein product: CASSPLGRVYAEAFF. The chain uses TRBV18 and TRBJ1-1; no clear D. The germline gives CDR1 KGHSH, CDR2 LQKENI. Trimming took off 3 bases at V and 6 bases at J, with 17 bases between the two ends. This CDR3 spans 15 amino acids.

This chain links TRBV7-9 with TRBJ1-2; the D is unclear. The CDR3 consists of 12 residues. Per the germline V gene, CDR1 is SEHNR and CDR2 is FQNEAQ (reference sequence). Trimming left V 2 bases short and J 8 bases short, with 9 bases between. Here the CDR3 reads CASSLTVEGYTF. The CDR3 bases are TGTGCCAGCAGCTTAACAGTCGAGGGCTACACCTTC.

The rearrangement links TRBV7-9 to TRBJ2-4; D may correspond to TRBD1 or TRBD2 (5 bases each). The germline gives CDR1 SEHNR, CDR2 FQNEAQ (reference sequence). CDR3 length equals 14 residues. The V end lost 2 bases, the J end lost 8 bases, and 13 bases lay between the germline ends. The CDR3 DNA reads as TGTGCCAGCAGCTTAACGGGACCCACTTACATTCAGTACTTC. Amino acid sequence: CASSLTGPTYIQYF.

The chain carries TRBV7-9 and TRBJ2-5, with TRBD2 identical over 9 bases. The CDR3 spans 15 residues. The junction had 6 bases not matched to a gene; V was cut back by 3 bases and J by 4 bases. Germline V CDR1 and CDR2: SEHNR, FQNEAQ (reference sequence). The CDR3 spells CASSFLAGEGETQYF. The CDR3 DNA reads as TGTGCCAGCAGCTTTTTAGCGGGGGAAGGAGAGACCCAGTACTTC.

The chain has TRBV19 and TRBJ2-7; D tentatively reads TRBD1 or TRBD2 (5 bases each). CDR1 is LNHDA, CDR2 SQIVND, per germline (reference sequence). V was cut by 8 bases and J by 2 bases, with 13 bases left in between. The CDR3 contains 13 residues. The CDR3 nucleotides are TGTGCCAGTGAGGGACGGACAACCTACGAGCAGTACTTC. Residues: CASEGRTTYEQYF.